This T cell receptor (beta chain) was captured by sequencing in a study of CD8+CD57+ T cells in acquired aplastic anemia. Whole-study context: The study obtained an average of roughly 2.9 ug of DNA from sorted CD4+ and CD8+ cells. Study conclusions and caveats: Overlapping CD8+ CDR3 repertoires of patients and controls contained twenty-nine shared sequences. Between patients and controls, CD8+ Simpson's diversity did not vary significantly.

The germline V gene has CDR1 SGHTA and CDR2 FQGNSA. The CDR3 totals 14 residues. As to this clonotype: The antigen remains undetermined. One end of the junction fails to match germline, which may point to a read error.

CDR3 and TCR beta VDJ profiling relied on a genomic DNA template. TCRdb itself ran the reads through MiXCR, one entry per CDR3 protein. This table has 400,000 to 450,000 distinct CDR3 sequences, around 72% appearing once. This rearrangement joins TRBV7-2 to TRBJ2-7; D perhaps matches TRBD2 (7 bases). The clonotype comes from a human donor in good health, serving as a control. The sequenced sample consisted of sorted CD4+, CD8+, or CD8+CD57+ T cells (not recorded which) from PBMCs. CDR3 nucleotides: TGTGCCAGCAGCCTAGCGAGGGGGGGGTGGGAGCAGTACTTC. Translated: CASSLARGGWEQYF.